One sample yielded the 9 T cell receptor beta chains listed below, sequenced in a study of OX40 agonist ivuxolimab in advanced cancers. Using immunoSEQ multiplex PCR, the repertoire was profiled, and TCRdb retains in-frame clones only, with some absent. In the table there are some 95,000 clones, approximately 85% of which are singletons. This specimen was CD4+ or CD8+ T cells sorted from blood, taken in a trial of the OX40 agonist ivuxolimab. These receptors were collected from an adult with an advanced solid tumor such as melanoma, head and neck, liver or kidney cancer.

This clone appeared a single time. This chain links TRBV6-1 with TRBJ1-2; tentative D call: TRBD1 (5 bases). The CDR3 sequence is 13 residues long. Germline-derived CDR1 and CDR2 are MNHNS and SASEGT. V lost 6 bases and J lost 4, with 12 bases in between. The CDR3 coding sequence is TGTGCCAGCAGCTCCCTGGGGACCTATGGCTACACCTTC. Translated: CASSSLGTYGYTF.

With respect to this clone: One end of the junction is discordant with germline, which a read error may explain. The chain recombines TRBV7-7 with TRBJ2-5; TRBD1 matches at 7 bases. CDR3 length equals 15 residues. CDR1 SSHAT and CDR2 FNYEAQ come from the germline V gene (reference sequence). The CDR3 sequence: CASSSTGVREETQYF. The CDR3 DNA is TGTGCTAGCAGCTCAACAGGGGTCCGGGAAGAGACCCAGTACTTC.

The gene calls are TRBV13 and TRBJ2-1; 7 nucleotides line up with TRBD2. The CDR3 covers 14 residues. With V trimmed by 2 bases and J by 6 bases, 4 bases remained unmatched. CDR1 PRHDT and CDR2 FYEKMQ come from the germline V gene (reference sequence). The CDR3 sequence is CASSLPWTSNEQFF. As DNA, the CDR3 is TGTGCCAGCAGCTTACCCTGGACTAGCAATGAGCAGTTCTTC.

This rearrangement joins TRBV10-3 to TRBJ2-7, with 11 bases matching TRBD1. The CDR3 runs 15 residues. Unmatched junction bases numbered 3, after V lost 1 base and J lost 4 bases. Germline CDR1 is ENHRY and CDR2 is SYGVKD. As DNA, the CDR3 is TGTGCCATCAGTGAGTGGGACAGGGGGAAATACGAGCAGTACTTC. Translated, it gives CAISEWDRGKYEQYF.

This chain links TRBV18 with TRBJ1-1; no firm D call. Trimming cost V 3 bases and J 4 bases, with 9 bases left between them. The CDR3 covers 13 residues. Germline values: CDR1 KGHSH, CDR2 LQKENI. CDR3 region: CASSPPGGTEAFF. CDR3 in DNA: TGTGCCAGCTCACCGCCTGGTGGCACTGAAGCTTTCTTT.

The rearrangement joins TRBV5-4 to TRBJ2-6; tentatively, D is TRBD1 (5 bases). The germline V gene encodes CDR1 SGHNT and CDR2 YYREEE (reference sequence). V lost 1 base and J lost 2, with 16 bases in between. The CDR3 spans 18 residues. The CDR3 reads CASSLLSIIQAGANVLTF. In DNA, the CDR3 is TGTGCCAGCAGCTTGCTGTCGATTATACAGGCTGGGGCCAACGTCCTGACTTTC.

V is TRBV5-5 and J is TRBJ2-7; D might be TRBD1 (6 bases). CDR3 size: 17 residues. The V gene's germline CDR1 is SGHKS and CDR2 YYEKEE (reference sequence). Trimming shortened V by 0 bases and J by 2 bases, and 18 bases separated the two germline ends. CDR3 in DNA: TGTGCCAGCAGCTTGGCCGACCTGGGGGCCTTTCCCTACGAGCAGTACTTC. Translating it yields CASSLADLGAFPYEQYF.

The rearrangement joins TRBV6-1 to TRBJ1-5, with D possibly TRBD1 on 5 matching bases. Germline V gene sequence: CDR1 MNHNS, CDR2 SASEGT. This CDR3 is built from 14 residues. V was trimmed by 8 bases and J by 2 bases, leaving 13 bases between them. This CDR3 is CASVGEAGNQPQHF. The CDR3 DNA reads TGTGCCAGCGTAGGGGAAGCGGGCAATCAGCCCCAGCATTTT.

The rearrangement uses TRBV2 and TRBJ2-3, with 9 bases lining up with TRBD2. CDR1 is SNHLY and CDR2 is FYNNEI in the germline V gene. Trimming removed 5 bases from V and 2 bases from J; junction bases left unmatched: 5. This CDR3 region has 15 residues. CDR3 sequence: CASSRLAGTTDTQYF. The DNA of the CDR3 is TGTGCCAGCAGTAGGCTAGCGGGAACCACAGATACGCAGTATTTT.